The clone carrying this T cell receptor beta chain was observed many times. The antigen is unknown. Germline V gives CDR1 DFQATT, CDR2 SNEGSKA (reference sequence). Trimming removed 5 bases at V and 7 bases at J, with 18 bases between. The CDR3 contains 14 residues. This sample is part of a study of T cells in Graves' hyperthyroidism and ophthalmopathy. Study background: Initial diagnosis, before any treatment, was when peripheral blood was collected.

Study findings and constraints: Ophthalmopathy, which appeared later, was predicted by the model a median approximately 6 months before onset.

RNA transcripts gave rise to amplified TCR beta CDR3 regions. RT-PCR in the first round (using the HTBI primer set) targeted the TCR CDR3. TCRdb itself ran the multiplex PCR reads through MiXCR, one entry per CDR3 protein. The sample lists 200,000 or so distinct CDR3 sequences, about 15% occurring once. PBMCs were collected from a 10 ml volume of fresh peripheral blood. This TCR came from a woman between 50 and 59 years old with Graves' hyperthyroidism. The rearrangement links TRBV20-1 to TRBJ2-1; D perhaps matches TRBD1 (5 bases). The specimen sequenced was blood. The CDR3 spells CSALEPRVGNEQFF. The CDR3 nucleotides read TGCAGTGCTCTGGAGCCCAGGGTTGGTAATGAGCAGTTCTTC.